The 17 T cell receptor beta chains below come from one sample, sequenced in a study of T cell responses to AZD1222 COVID-19 vaccine. This table comes from immunoSEQ multiplex PCR, and its TCRdb copy is limited to in-frame clones, with some not included. The sample shows 110,000 to 150,000 clones, over 90% of them seen only once. Here the sequenced sample was peripheral blood, taken on day 0 of AZD1222 vaccination. The receptor source for this set is an adult in good health.

This chain joins TRBV7-9 and TRBJ2-1, with D maybe TRBD2 (5 bases). The ends were cut back, 1 base at V and 8 bases at J, with 12 bases in the middle. In germline, CDR1 is SEHNR, CDR2 FQNEAQ (reference sequence). The CDR3 is 14 residues long. CDR3 DNA sequence: TGTGCCAGCAGCTTAGTCGGGGATGGGGATGAGCAGTTCTTC. Translating it yields CASSLVGDGDEQFF.

The chain combines TRBV27 with TRBJ2-7, with a possible D match to TRBD2 (5 bases). V lost 4 bases and J lost 5, with 15 bases in between. CDR1 and CDR2 (germline): MNHEY, SMNVEV (reference sequence). The CDR3 has 14 amino acids. The CDR3 here is CASSSQERVHEQYF. CDR3 nucleotide sequence: TGTGCCAGCAGTTCCCAAGAGAGGGTCCACGAGCAGTACTTC.

CDR3 DNA sequence: TGTGCCAGCAGCGGACAGGGGGGCTCCTACAATGAGCAGTTCTTC. Translating it yields CASSGQGGSYNEQFF. The chain couples TRBV7-9 to TRBJ2-1; TRBD1 matches at 10 bases. This CDR3 is 15 amino acids long. CDR1 and CDR2 from the germline V gene are SEHNR and FQNEAQ (reference sequence). Trimming removed 5 bases from V and 0 bases from J; junction bases left unmatched: 1. The variable domain in full, completed from reference TRBV7-9 and TRBJ2-1, reads DTGVSQNPRHKITKRGQNVTFRCDPISEHNRLYWYRQTLGQGPEFLTYFQNEAQLEKSRLLSDRFSAERPKGSFSTLEIQRTEQGDSAMYLCASSGQGGSYNEQFFGPGTRLTVL.

The V call is TRBV7-9, the J call TRBJ1-1; D may be TRBD1 (5 bases). The germline V and J ends were trimmed by 6 bases and 0 bases, with 14 bases remaining between them. The CDR3 is made up of 15 amino acids. CDR1 is SEHNR and CDR2 is FQNEAQ in the germline V gene (reference sequence). CDR3 amino acids: CASRAGPFMNTEAFF. CDR3 nucleotide sequence: TGTGCCAGCAGAGCAGGGCCCTTTATGAACACTGAAGCTTTCTTT.

This rearrangement joins TRBV7-2 to TRBJ2-6, with D possibly matching TRBD1 (6 bases). Between the trimmed V and J ends, which lost 6 bases and 2 bases, there was a span of 11 bases. Germline V CDR1 and CDR2: SGHTA, FQGNSA. The CDR3 runs 15 residues. In DNA, the CDR3 is TGTGCCAGCAGATCGACAGGAGCTGGGGCCAACGTCCTGACTTTC. It specifies CASRSTGAGANVLTF.

V is TRBV7-9 and J is TRBJ1-3, with unresolved D. V dropped 1 base and J dropped 1 base, with 8 bases sitting between them. In germline, CDR1 is SEHNR, CDR2 FQNEAQ (reference sequence). The CDR3 has 15 amino acids. CDR3 amino acids: CASSLGSRSGNTIYF. The CDR3 region has the DNA TGTGCCAGCAGCTTAGGGAGTCGGTCTGGAAACACCATATATTTT.

This rearrangement joins TRBV7-9 to TRBJ2-3, with 7 bases identical to TRBD2. Germline V gene lookup returns CDR1 SEHNR and CDR2 FQNEAQ (reference sequence). This CDR3 region has 17 residues. Trimming took 4 bases from V and 3 from J; bases not matched to a gene: 13. Written as DNA, the CDR3 is TGTGCCAGCAGCTCTCAAGGCAGGCGGGAGCTGACAGATACGCAGTATTTT. It specifies CASSSQGRRELTDTQYF.

This chain connects TRBV9 to TRBJ2-7, with 10 bases lining up with TRBD2. CDR3 length: 15 amino acids. Germline CDR1 SGDLS, CDR2 YYNGEE. V trimming: 3 bases; J trimming: 6 bases; junction bases outside the gene matches: 9. The CDR3 reads CASSAERGLATEQYF. In DNA, the CDR3 is TGTGCCAGCAGCGCCGAGAGGGGACTAGCGACCGAGCAGTACTTC.

The chain uses TRBV10-1 and TRBJ2-7; weak D call: TRBD1 (5 bases). Per germline, CDR1 WNHNN and CDR2 SYGVQD (reference sequence). This CDR3 has 16 amino acids. The V gene lost 0 bases and the J gene lost 5 bases, with 17 bases spanning the gap. DNA for the CDR3: TGCGCCAGCAGTGAGTCGCAGGGTACTGGTGTCGACGAGCAGTACTTC. Its protein product is CASSESQGTGVDEQYF.

The CDR3 DNA reads TGTGCCAGCAGGGGGGCAGGGTACAATGAGCAGTTCTTC. Its translation is CASRGAGYNEQFF. This chain links TRBV7-9 with TRBJ2-1; the D gene is possibly TRBD1 (6 bases). V lost 6 bases to trimming and J lost 4 bases, with 10 bases between them. Looked up from germline, CDR1 is SEHNR and CDR2 is FQNEAQ (reference sequence). The CDR3 spans 13 residues.

The rearrangement joins TRBV7-9 to TRBJ2-1; D call uncertain. Germline V gene sequence: CDR1 SEHNR, CDR2 FQNEAQ (reference sequence). Trimming shortened V by 1 base and J by 1 base, and 8 bases separated the two germline ends. The CDR3 runs 15 residues. CDR3 DNA sequence: TGTGCCAGCAGCTTAGGGGGTGGTTCCTACAATGAGCAGTTCTTC. It yields the protein CASSLGGGSYNEQFF.

The chain combines TRBV11-3 with TRBJ2-3, with TRBD1 identical over 8 bases. The CDR3 is made up of 14 amino acids. CDR1 is SGHNT, CDR2 YENEEA, per germline. The junction had 0 bases not matched to a gene; V was cut back by 3 bases and J by 1 base. The CDR3 nucleotides are TGTGCCAGCAGCTTGGGACAGGGCACAGATACGCAGTATTTT. It encodes CASSLGQGTDTQYF.

The V and J genes are TRBV7-9 and TRBJ2-3; perhaps TRBD2 as D (5 bases). V lost 0 bases to trimming and J lost 3 bases, with 7 bases between them. The CDR3 is 14 residues long. CDR1 SEHNR and CDR2 FQNEAQ come from the germline V gene (reference sequence). This CDR3 reads CASSLARETDTQYF. The CDR3 DNA reads TGTGCCAGCAGCTTAGCTAGGGAGACAGATACGCAGTATTTT.

This clone was seen only once. The V gene is TRBV30, the J gene TRBJ1-3; D gene ambiguous. Germline V gene sequence: CDR1 GTSNPN, CDR2 SVGIG (reference sequence). The CDR3 runs 13 residues. V shed 3 bases and J shed 0 bases, with 6 bases lying between them. CDR3 residues: CAWSRVSGNTIYF. CDR3 DNA: TGTGCCTGGAGCCGAGTCTCTGGAAACACCATATATTTT. Full variable domain (rest looked up from reference TRBV30 and TRBJ1-3): SQTIHQWPATLVQPVGSPLSLECTVEGTSNPNLYWYRQAAGRGLQLLFYSVGIGQISSEVPQNLSASRPQDRQFILSSKKLLLSDSGFYLCAWSRVSGNTIYFGEGSWLTVV.

This chain joins TRBV11-2 and TRBJ2-7; 9 bases line up with TRBD1. The CDR3 runs to 15 residues. The V gene end was trimmed by 4 bases and the J gene end by 2 bases; junction bases not matched to a gene: 6. Germline CDR1 is SGHAT and CDR2 is FQNNGV. The CDR3: CASSSPGQGTYEQYF. CDR3 in DNA: TGTGCCAGCAGCTCCCCGGGACAGGGTACCTACGAGCAGTACTTC.

V usage is TRBV13 and J usage is TRBJ1-1; 8 positions agree with TRBD1. The V gene's germline CDR1 is PRHDT and CDR2 FYEKMQ (reference sequence). The trim removed 3 bases at V and 1 base at J, leaving 7 bases unmatched. The CDR3 runs 16 residues. This CDR3 is CASSFNQGARNTEAFF. DNA of the CDR3: TGTGCCAGCAGCTTTAATCAGGGGGCGCGGAACACTGAAGCTTTCTTT.

The CDR3 DNA follows: TGTGCCAGCAGTTATCGGGATGCAGATACGCAGTATTTT. Its protein product is CASSYRDADTQYF. V gene TRBV12-3 or TRBV12-4 combines with J gene TRBJ2-3; weak D call: TRBD2 (5 bases). With 4 bases removed from V and 4 bases from J, the gap between germline ends came to 9 bases. This CDR3 is 13 amino acids long.